Below are 30 T cell receptor beta chains sequenced from a single sample in a study of T cells after yellow fever vaccination. MiXCR was run by TCRdb on the 5' RACE reads, yielding one entry per CDR3 protein. In the table there are 150,000 to 200,000 distinct CDR3 sequences, approximately 6.2% of which are singletons. Sequences were derived from CD4+ T cells sorted from PBMCs, sampled on the day of the first yellow fever vaccination. These receptors all come from a man between 18 and 35 years old who received the YFV17D yellow fever vaccine.

This clonotype was observed at least ten times. This rearrangement joins TRBV28 to TRBJ1-2; unclear D gene. V gave up 10 bases and J gave up 0 bases, with 15 bases separating them. The CDR3 has 14 amino acids. Germline lookup yields CDR1 MDHEN and CDR2 SYDVKM. CDR3: CAIGRSSANYGYTF. The CDR3 nucleotides are TGTGCCATCGGAAGGTCGTCAGCTAACTATGGCTACACCTTC.

This clonotype was found a few times. CDR3 sequence reads: CASSLTVAVHGDTQYF. The CDR3 nucleotides read TGCGCCAGCAGCTTGACTGTAGCGGTACACGGGGATACGCAGTATTTT. V gene TRBV5-1 combines with J gene TRBJ2-3; D is possibly TRBD2 (6 bases). This CDR3 comprises 16 residues. Deletions cut 1 base from V and 6 bases from J, with 18 bases between. Germline-derived CDR1 and CDR2 are SGHRS and YFSETQ. Full variable domain (outside the CDR3, taken from reference TRBV5-1 and TRBJ2-3): KAGVTQTPRYLIKTRGQQVTLSCSPISGHRSVSWYQQTPGQGLQFLFEYFSETQRNKGNFPGRFSGRQFSNSRSEMNVSTLELGDSALYLCASSLTVAVHGDTQYFGPGTRLTVL.

There are many counts of this clonotype. V gene TRBV18 combines with J gene TRBJ1-1; 7 nucleotides line up with TRBD1. Germline CDR1 reads KGHSH; CDR2 reads LQKENI. The CDR3 runs 16 residues. The trim removed 1 base at V and 0 bases at J, leaving 5 bases unmatched. The CDR3 sequence is CASSPRQGELNTEAFF. CDR3 DNA: TGTGCCAGCTCACCACGGCAGGGGGAACTGAACACTGAAGCTTTCTTT.

In its sample, this clonotype was seen a few times. This rearrangement joins TRBV20-1 to TRBJ1-6; a possible D gene is TRBD1 (6 bases). From germline, CDR1 is DFQATT and CDR2 SNEGSKA (reference sequence). This CDR3 has 13 amino acids. V lost 3 bases and J 10 bases, leaving 13 bases between the germline ends. The CDR3: CSASIQGVSPLHF. CDR3 sequence (DNA): TGCAGTGCTAGCATACAGGGAGTCTCACCCCTCCACTTT.

This clonotype was found many times. The chain is built from TRBV4-2 and TRBJ1-1; D is uncertain. Germline CDR1 LGHNA, CDR2 YNFKEQ. The V and J ends lost 0 bases and 2 bases respectively, with 13 bases between them. CDR3 length equals 16 residues. The CDR3 sequence is CASSQDGGQANTEAFF. For the CDR3, the DNA is TGTGCCAGCAGCCAAGATGGCGGGCAGGCAAACACTGAAGCTTTCTTT.

V is TRBV9 and J is TRBJ2-3; TRBD1 matches at 10 bases. The CDR3 is made up of 16 amino acids. Trimming cost V 2 bases and J 5 bases; bases outside gene matches: 8. CDR1 and CDR2 (germline): SGDLS, YYNGEE. CDR3 loop: CASSVLGTGAGDTQYF. CDR3 nucleotides: TGTGCCAGCAGCGTCTTGGGGACAGGGGCTGGAGATACGCAGTATTTT. The full variable domain, with the rest looked up from reference TRBV9 and TRBJ2-3, is DSGVTQTPKHLITATGQRVTLRCSPRSGDLSVYWYQQSLDQGLQFLIQYYNGEERAKGNILERFSAQQFPDLHSELNLSSLELGDSALYFCASSVLGTGAGDTQYFGPGTRLTVL.

The rearrangement uses TRBV7-6 and TRBJ2-2, with D perhaps matching TRBD2 (5 bases). Trimming pared 6 bases from V and 3 bases from J, leaving 8 bases between. The germline CDR1 and CDR2 sequences are SGHVS and FNYEAQ. CDR3 length: 13 amino acids. CDR3 nucleotide sequence: TGTGCCAGCAGGGGCGGGCACACCGGGGAGCTGTTTTTT. Amino acid sequence: CASRGGHTGELFF.

The rearrangement links TRBV18 to TRBJ1-1, with 8 positions matching TRBD1. Germline loops: CDR1 KGHSH, CDR2 LQKENI. V shed 3 bases, J shed 10 bases, and the junction held 10 bases outside the gene matches. This CDR3 comprises 14 residues. CDR3 nucleotide sequence: TGTGCCAGCTCACCCGGGACAGGAGGGAGGACAGCTTTCTTT. Residues: CASSPGTGGRTAFF.

The chain couples TRBV6-1 to TRBJ2-7; TRBD1 is a possible D gene (5 bases). This CDR3 has 15 residues. CDR1 MNHNS and CDR2 SASEGT come from the germline V gene. Here the CDR3 reads CASSAPDKNSYVQYV. The CDR3 bases are TGTGCCAGCAGTGCCCCGGACAAAAACTCCTACGTGCAGTACGTC.

This clonotype occurred a few times. This chain joins TRBV20-1 and TRBJ1-1; TRBD1 aligns across 8 bases. Germline trimming cut 3 bases from V and 1 base from J; bases unmatched to any gene: 16. The germline V gene encodes CDR1 DFQATT and CDR2 SNEGSKA (reference sequence). The CDR3 sequence is 18 residues long. This CDR3 reads CSARGIIRGQWGNTEAFF. CDR3 coding DNA: TGCAGTGCTAGGGGAATTATCAGGGGGCAATGGGGGAACACTGAAGCTTTCTTT.

With respect to this clonotype: A read error may account for a junction end that differs from germline. The rearrangement uses TRBV28 and TRBJ1-1, with a tentative D call TRBD1 (5 bases). The CDR3 sequence is 14 residues long. CDR1 is MDHEN, CDR2 SYDVKM, per germline. CDR3 in DNA: TGTGCCAGCAGTTTAGGAGGGGTGAGAACTGGAGCTTTCTTT. The encoded protein is CASSLGGVRTGAFF.

There are a few counts of this clonotype. The chain is built from TRBV6-5 and TRBJ2-3; 11 nucleotides agree with TRBD2. Germline V gene lookup returns CDR1 MNHEY and CDR2 SVGAGI. Losses at the gene ends were 5 bases for V and 5 bases for J; bases not matched to a gene: 9. CDR3 length equals 16 residues. CDR3 in amino acids: CASSTHSGGAIDTQYF. The DNA for the CDR3 is TGTGCCAGCAGTACACATAGCGGGGGGGCAATAGATACGCAGTATTTT.

In its sample, this clonotype was seen a few times. This chain uses TRBV20-1 with TRBJ2-3, with 8 bases identical to TRBD2. V was pared by 3 bases and J by 3 bases, with 8 bases of the junction left unmatched. Germline assignment: CDR1 DFQATT and CDR2 SNEGSKA (reference sequence). The CDR3 is made up of 15 amino acids. The CDR3 DNA sequence: TGCAGTGCTAGGATCGGGGGGGCAGGGACAGATACGCAGTATTTT. It encodes CSARIGGAGTDTQYF.

In this sample, this clonotype turned up many times. The chain combines TRBV6-2 or TRBV6-3 with TRBJ2-1, with 8 nucleotides matching TRBD2. The CDR3 spans 14 residues. Germline loops: CDR1 MNHEY, CDR2 SVGEGT. With V trimmed by 8 bases and J by 10 bases, 13 bases remained unmatched. CDR3 in DNA: TGTGCCAGCGCTGATAGCGGGGCGCGAAGGGAGCAGTTCTTC. This gives the protein CASADSGARREQFF.

This clonotype appeared a few times. The V and J genes are TRBV7-2 and TRBJ2-5, with 10 bases matching TRBD1. CDR3 length: 15 residues. CDR1 and CDR2 (germline): SGHTA, FQGNSA. V lost 5 bases to trimming and J lost 4 bases; unmatched junction nucleotides: 7. The CDR3 spells CASSGTGERRETQYF. CDR3 sequence (DNA): TGTGCCAGCAGCGGGACAGGGGAACGGCGAGAGACCCAGTACTTC. Filled out from reference TRBV7-2 and TRBJ2-5, the complete variable domain reads GAGVSQSPSNKVTEKGKDVELRCDPISGHTALYWYRQSLGQGLEFLIYFQGNSAPDKSGLPSDRFSAERTGGSVSTLTIQRTQQEDSAVYLCASSGTGERRETQYFGPGTRLLVL.

The V call is TRBV7-8, the J call TRBJ1-5, with 7 bases identical to TRBD1. V shed 0 bases, J shed 6 bases, and the junction held 11 bases outside the gene matches. The CDR3 has 17 residues. Germline V gene data show CDR1 as SGHVS and CDR2 as FQNEAQ. The CDR3 spells CASSLAQGPRVGQPQHF. In DNA form, the CDR3 reads TGTGCCAGCAGCTTAGCACAGGGGCCGCGCGTGGGTCAGCCCCAGCATTTT.

This clonotype was counted between two and nine times. Here the CDR3 DNA reads TGTGCCAGCAGCTTAGTAAGAGGCGGGGAGCTGTTTTTT. As protein: CASSLVRGGELFF. This chain links TRBV7-8 with TRBJ2-2; D not certain. Between the trimmed V and J ends, which lost 1 base and 7 bases, there was a span of 7 bases. The germline gives CDR1 SGHVS, CDR2 FQNEAQ. The CDR3 extends over 13 amino acids.

This clonotype was observed a handful of times. The V gene is TRBV18, the J gene TRBJ2-6; maybe TRBD2 (5 bases). Germline V lookup: CDR1 KGHSH, CDR2 LQKENI. V was clipped by 6 bases and J by 0 bases, with 21 bases between them. The CDR3 covers 19 residues. The CDR3 bases are TGTGCCAGCTCGTACGGGGTTCCCAGCCTATCCTCTGGGGCCAACGTCCTGACTTTC. It encodes CASSYGVPSLSSGANVLTF. Filled out from reference TRBV18 and TRBJ2-6, the complete variable domain reads NAGVMQNPRHLVRRRGQEARLRCSPMKGHSHVYWYRQLPEEGLKFMVYLQKENIIDESGMPKERFSAEFPKEGPSILRIQQVVRGDSAAYFCASSYGVPSLSSGANVLTFGAGSRLTVL.

The V and J genes are TRBV10-3 and TRBJ2-1, with D unclear. This CDR3 has 11 amino acids. Germline V gene data show CDR1 as ENHRY and CDR2 as SYGVKD. Trimming pared 9 bases from V and 4 bases from J, leaving 7 bases between. The CDR3, as DNA: TGTGCCATAGCCCTTTACAATGAGCAGTTCTTC. Translating it yields CAIALYNEQFF.

The rearrangement joins TRBV6-1 to TRBJ2-5, with TRBD2 matching over 8 bases. V lost 7 bases and J lost 5; bases outside the gene matches: 9. CDR3 size: 14 residues. CDR1 is MNHNS and CDR2 is SASEGT in the germline V gene. The CDR3 DNA sequence: TGTGCCAGCAAGTCGGGGGGGATTTTGGAGACCCAGTACTTC. It specifies CASKSGGILETQYF.

This clonotype was recorded at least ten times. The V gene is TRBV7-8, the J gene TRBJ1-5; no reliable D call. Germline loops: CDR1 SGHVS, CDR2 FQNEAQ. Trimming shortened V by 1 base and J by 7 bases, and 11 bases separated the two germline ends. The CDR3 consists of 14 residues. The DNA for the CDR3 is TGTGCCAGCAGCTTAGAGAGATTCTGGCAGCCCCAGCATTTT. Its translation: CASSLERFWQPQHF.

V gene TRBV12-3 or TRBV12-4 combines with J gene TRBJ2-1; 16 nucleotides match TRBD2. This CDR3 region has 19 residues. J lost 4 bases, V lost 6 bases, and 12 bases had no gene match. As DNA, the CDR3 is TGTGCCAGCAGACAGTCCGGGACTAGCGGGGGGGCGGGATACAATGAGCAGTTCTTC. Translated: CASRQSGTSGGAGYNEQFF.

This clonotype was counted at least ten times. This chain links TRBV12-3 or TRBV12-4 with TRBJ2-7, with D uncertain. The V and J ends lost 3 bases and 3 bases respectively, with 6 bases between them. This CDR3 spans 12 amino acids. CDR3 protein: CASSLGYYEQYV. For the CDR3, the DNA is TGTGCCAGCAGTTTGGGATACTACGAGCAGTACGTC.

The chain has TRBV3-1 and TRBJ2-5; D call uncertain. Trimming stripped 0 bases from V and 5 bases from J, with 7 bases between. The length of the CDR3 is 13 residues. CDR1 is LGHDT, CDR2 YNNKEL, per germline (reference sequence). The CDR3 loop reads CASSQEVGETQYF. For the CDR3, the DNA is TGTGCCAGCAGCCAAGAGGTCGGTGAGACCCAGTACTTC.

The chain employs TRBV5-1 and TRBJ2-3; D remains ambiguous. Germline V gene lookup returns CDR1 SGHRS and CDR2 YFSETQ. The CDR3 sequence is 11 residues long. Trimming left V 0 bases short and J 7 bases short, with 3 bases between. The CDR3 DNA follows: TGCGCCAGCAGCTTGGCCTATACGCAGTATTTT. Encoded protein: CASSLAYTQYF.

This clonotype was observed a few times. The chain has TRBV3-1 and TRBJ1-2; the match to TRBD1 covers 8 bases. Germline trimming cut 3 bases from V and 0 bases from J; bases unmatched to any gene: 9. The germline gives CDR1 LGHDT, CDR2 YNNKEL (reference sequence). The CDR3 covers 17 residues. This CDR3 is CASSHLSGTGANYGYTF. CDR3 nucleotide sequence: TGTGCCAGCAGCCACCTGAGTGGGACAGGAGCTAACTATGGCTACACCTTC.

The chain employs TRBV19 and TRBJ2-1; D is unresolved. V lost 2 bases and J 2 bases, leaving 10 bases between the germline ends. Germline V gene lookup returns CDR1 LNHDA and CDR2 SQIVND (reference sequence). The CDR3 runs 15 residues. The CDR3 spells CASSIRLVAYNEQFF. The CDR3 nucleotides read TGTGCCAGTAGTATAAGGCTAGTCGCCTACAATGAGCAGTTCTTC.

This clonotype was recorded a few times. This chain uses TRBV10-3 with TRBJ2-7, with D possibly being TRBD2 (5 bases). Trimming took off 8 bases at V and 0 bases at J, with 14 bases between the two ends. CDR3 length: 14 amino acids. Germline CDR1 reads ENHRY; CDR2 reads SYGVKD. The CDR3: CAISGTQASYEQYF. In nucleotides, the CDR3 is TGTGCCATCTCGGGAACACAAGCCTCCTACGAGCAGTACTTC.

This clonotype was observed a handful of times. The chain carries TRBV5-1 and TRBJ2-2; D may be TRBD2 (5 bases). Germline loops: CDR1 SGHRS, CDR2 YFSETQ. The CDR3 has 15 residues. The V gene lost 0 bases and the J gene lost 4 bases, with 10 bases spanning the gap. CDR3 amino acids: CASSLGIASTGELFF. In DNA, the CDR3 is TGCGCCAGCAGCTTGGGGATAGCGAGCACCGGGGAGCTGTTTTTT.

Only a few counts were recorded for this clonotype. J is TRBJ1-2 and V is TRBV3-1; tentative D call: TRBD1 (5 bases). This CDR3 has 14 amino acids. With 3 bases removed from V and 7 bases from J, the gap between germline ends came to 15 bases. CDR1 and CDR2 (germline): LGHDT, YNNKEL (reference sequence). The CDR3, as DNA: TGTGCCAGCAGCCAGGCCTTCGACAGTGGTGGCTACACCTTC. This translates into CASSQAFDSGGYTF.